This record concerns one T cell receptor beta chain sequence. For TCR beta, libraries came from iRepertoire HTBI primers and Arm-PCR of CDR3 regions. TCRdb re-called the multiplex PCR reads through MiXCR, storing one row per CDR3 protein. The table includes about 500,000 distinct CDR3 sequences, around 15% detected once. Time point indicated: newly diagnosed GD, antithyroid drugs for less than 3 months. PBMC RNA was the source of the TCR library. The sample originates from a study of regulatory T cells in long-lasting Graves disease. Per the germline V gene, CDR1 is PRHDT and CDR2 is FYEKMQ (reference sequence). Trimming pared 4 bases from V and 8 bases from J, leaving 8 bases between. This CDR3 is 12 amino acids long. The sample was also reused in another study, on T cells in Graves' hyperthyroidism and ophthalmopathy. According to that study: The HTBI primer set drove a first-round RT-PCR of the TCR CDR3. Most clonotypes expanded in thyroid above 0.001 were likewise present in blood.

Sequenced material: peripheral blood mononuclear cells (PBMCs), taken at new diagnosis, from a patient treated with antithyroid drugs. V usage is TRBV13 and J usage is TRBJ2-2; D is unclear. This TCR was sampled from a man in his forties with Graves disease. The CDR3 bases are TGTGCCAGCAGCTGGGGAAGAGGGGAGCTGTTTTTT. Translating it yields CASSWGRGELFF.